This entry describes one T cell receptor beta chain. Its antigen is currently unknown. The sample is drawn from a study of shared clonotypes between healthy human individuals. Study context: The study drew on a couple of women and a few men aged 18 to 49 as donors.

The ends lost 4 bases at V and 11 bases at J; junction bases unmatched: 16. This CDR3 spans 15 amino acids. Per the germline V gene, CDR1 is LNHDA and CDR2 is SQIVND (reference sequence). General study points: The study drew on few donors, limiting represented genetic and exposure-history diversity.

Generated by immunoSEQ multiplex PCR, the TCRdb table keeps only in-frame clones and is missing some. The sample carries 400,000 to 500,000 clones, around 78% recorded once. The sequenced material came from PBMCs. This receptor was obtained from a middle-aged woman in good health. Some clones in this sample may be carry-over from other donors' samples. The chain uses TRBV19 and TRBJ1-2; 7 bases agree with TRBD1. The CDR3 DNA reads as TGTGCCAGTAGTAACAGACAGGGCCCCGCGGAGGGGTACACCTTC. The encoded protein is CASSNRQGPAEGYTF.